This TCR beta chain was sequenced during a study of blood T cell repertoires in COVID-19. Sequenced by immunoSEQ multiplex PCR; TCRdb stores in-frame clones only, minus some. In the table there are some 150,000 clones, 75% to 85% of which are singletons. The sample holds a few counts of this clone. Trimming pared 4 bases from V and 6 bases from J, leaving 7 bases between. CDR3 length: 11 amino acids. Germline assignment: CDR1 DFQATT and CDR2 SNEGSKA (reference sequence). The rearrangement joins TRBV20-1 to TRBJ2-1; D gene unclear. Material for sequencing was peripheral blood. The sequence was collected from a man aged 55 to 70 with active or convalescent COVID-19. For the CDR3, the DNA is TGCAGTGCTACCAACTTCAATGAGCAGTTCTTC. Amino acids: CSATNFNEQFF.